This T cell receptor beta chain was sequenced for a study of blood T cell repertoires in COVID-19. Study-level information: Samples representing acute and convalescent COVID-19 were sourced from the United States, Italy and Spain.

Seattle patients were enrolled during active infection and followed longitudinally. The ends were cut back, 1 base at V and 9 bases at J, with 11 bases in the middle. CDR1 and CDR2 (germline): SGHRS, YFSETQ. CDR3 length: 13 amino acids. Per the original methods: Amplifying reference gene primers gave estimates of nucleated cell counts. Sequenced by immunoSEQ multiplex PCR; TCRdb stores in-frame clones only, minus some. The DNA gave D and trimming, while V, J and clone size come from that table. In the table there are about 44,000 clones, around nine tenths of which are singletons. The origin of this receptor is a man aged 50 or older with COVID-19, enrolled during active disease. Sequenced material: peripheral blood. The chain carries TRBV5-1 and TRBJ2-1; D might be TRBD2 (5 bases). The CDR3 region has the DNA TGCGCCAGCAGCTTGAATGGGGAGAGTGAGCAGTTCTTC. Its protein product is CASSLNGESEQFF.